The text below deals with one T cell receptor (beta chain). Its specificity is not known. This sample was taken from a study of T cell responses to AZD1222 COVID-19 vaccine. Study-wide results and caveats: Sampling captured repertoires only after the peak T cell response.

Sequencing was performed with immunoSEQ multiplex PCR; in TCRdb, only in-frame clones are kept and a portion is missing. The sample lists over 50,000 clones, 80% to 85% occurring once. Per germline, CDR1 SGHVS and CDR2 FQNEAQ. The CDR3 totals 21 residues. The J segment lost 4 bases and the V segment lost 4 bases, leaving 24 bases of the junction unmatched. This chain connects TRBV7-8 to TRBJ2-3, with TRBD2 matching 9 bases. The input for sequencing was peripheral blood, taken on day 0 of AZD1222 vaccination. The sequence derives from an adult in good health. As DNA, the CDR3 is TGTGCCAGCAGCTCGGAAATAGCGGGGGCCATTCCCGTACGGAGGGCAGATACGCAGTATTTT. As protein: CASSSEIAGAIPVRRADTQYF.